The clone carrying this T cell receptor (beta chain) was detected a few times. Its specificity is not known. This entry belongs to a study of T cell repertoires in cytomegalovirus infection. For the study at large: Public TCR beta signature analysis indicated the presence of both CMV infection and matching HLA type. Study-level findings and limits: Dominant in the ex vivo response were TCR beta clonotypes restricted by HLA-C and specific for CMV. People with CMV and the relevant HLA were identified by cumulative public TCR beta family frequency.

TCRdb ran MiXCR on the reads and lists one entry per CDR3 protein. This table holds about 450,000 distinct CDR3 sequences, approximately 31% found once. Germline-derived CDR1 and CDR2 are KGHDR and SFDVKD. The V end was cut by 4 bases, the J end by 8 bases, with 14 bases between. The CDR3 is 14 amino acids. The TCR comes from a human donor in good health (CMV status not recorded). Some clones in this sample may be carry-over from other donors' samples. Input material: PBMCs. The chain links TRBV24-1 to TRBJ2-1; tentative D call: TRBD1 (5 bases). The CDR3: CATSDPRTSHEQFF. CDR3 nucleotide sequence: TGTGCCACCAGTGACCCTAGGACAAGTCATGAGCAGTTCTTC.